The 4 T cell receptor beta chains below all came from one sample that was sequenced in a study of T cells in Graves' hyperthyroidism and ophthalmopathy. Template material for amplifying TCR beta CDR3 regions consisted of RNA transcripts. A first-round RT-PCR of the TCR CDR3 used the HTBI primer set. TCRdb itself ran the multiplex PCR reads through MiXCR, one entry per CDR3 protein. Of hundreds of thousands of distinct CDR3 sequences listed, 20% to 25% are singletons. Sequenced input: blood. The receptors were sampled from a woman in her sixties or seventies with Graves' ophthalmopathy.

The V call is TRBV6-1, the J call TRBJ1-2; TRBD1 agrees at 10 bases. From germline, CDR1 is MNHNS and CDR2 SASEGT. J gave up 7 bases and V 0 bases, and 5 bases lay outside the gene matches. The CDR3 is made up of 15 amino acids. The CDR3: CASSEAGTGVSGYTF. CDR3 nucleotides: TGTGCCAGCAGTGAAGCGGGGACAGGGGTCTCTGGCTACACCTTC.

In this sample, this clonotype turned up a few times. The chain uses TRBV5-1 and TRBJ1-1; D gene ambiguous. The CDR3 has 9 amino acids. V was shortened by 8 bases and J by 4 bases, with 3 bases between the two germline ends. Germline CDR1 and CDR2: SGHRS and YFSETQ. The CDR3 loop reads CARVTEAFF. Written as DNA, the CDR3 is TGCGCCAGGGTCACTGAAGCTTTCTTT.

The CDR3 DNA is TGTGCCAGCAGTAGCCCTAGCGGGACAGGGGTTACCCAGCATTTT. This gives the protein CASSSPSGTGVTQHF. The chain links TRBV28 to TRBJ1-5; 10 bases are a match to TRBD1. Germline CDR1 and CDR2: MDHEN and SYDVKM. The CDR3 has 15 amino acids. V lost 5 bases to trimming and J lost 11 bases; unmatched junction nucleotides: 12.

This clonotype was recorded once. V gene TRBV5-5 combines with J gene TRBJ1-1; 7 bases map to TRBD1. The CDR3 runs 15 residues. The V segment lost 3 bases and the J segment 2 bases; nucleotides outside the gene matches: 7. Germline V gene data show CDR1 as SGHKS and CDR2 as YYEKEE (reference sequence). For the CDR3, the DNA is TGTGCCAGCAGCTCCGGACAGGTTGGAAACACTGAAGCTTTCTTT. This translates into CASSSGQVGNTEAFF. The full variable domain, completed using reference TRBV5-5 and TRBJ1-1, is DAGVTQSPTHLIKTRGQQVTLRCSPISGHKSVSWYQQVLGQGPQFIFQYYEKEERGRGNFPDRFSARQFPNYSSELNVNALLLGDSALYLCASSSGQVGNTEAFFGQGTRLTVV.